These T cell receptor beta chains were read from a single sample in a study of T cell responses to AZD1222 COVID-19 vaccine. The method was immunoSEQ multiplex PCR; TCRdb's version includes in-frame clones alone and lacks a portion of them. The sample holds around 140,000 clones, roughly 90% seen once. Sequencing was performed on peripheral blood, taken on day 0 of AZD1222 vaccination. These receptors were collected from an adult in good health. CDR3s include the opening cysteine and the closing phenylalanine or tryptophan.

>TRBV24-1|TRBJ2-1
CATSQGGWEQFF
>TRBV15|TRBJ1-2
CATSRETGAMGGYTF
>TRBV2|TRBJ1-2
CASSSGTEVYGYTF
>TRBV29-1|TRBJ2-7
CSASTGSYEQYF
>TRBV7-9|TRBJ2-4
CASSSSRIQYF
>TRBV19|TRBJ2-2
CASRDRGRTGELFF
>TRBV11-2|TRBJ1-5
CASSSPLRQAPGKQPQHF
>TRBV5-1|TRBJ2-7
CASSLGGYGYEQYF
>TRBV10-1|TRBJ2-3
CASSVPGADTQYF
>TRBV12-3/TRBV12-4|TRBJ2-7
CASSLDGHEQYF
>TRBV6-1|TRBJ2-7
CASSETRDFYEQYF
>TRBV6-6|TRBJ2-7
CASSRQRGLAGDYYEQYF
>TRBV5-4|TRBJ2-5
CASSPPRGREYQETQYF
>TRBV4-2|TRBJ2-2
CASSRNPRGSGNTGELFF
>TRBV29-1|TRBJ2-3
CSVRRLDRPTDTQYF
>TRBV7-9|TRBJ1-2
CASSLQPGPNYGYTF